These 16 T cell receptor beta chains were sequenced from one sample in a study of T cell responses to AZD1222 COVID-19 vaccine. The data were produced by immunoSEQ multiplex PCR, yet TCRdb's version contains in-frame clones alone and is incomplete. Of 100,000 to 140,000 clones listed, roughly 87% were seen once; the top ten hold around 4.5%. The sequencing here drew on peripheral blood, taken on day 0 of AZD1222 vaccination. All receptors come from an adult in good health.

The rearrangement links TRBV24-1 to TRBJ1-6; D may be TRBD1 (5 bases). There are 14 residues in the CDR3. Germline V gene sequence: CDR1 KGHDR, CDR2 SFDVKD. The V and J ends lost 8 bases and 14 bases respectively, with 21 bases between them. CDR3 amino acids: CATTPTRGGRSLHF. Written as DNA, the CDR3 is TGTGCCACCACTCCGACAAGGGGTGGTAGGTCCCTCCACTTT.

The V gene is TRBV7-9, the J gene TRBJ1-2; weak D call: TRBD1 (5 bases). CDR1 SEHNR and CDR2 FQNEAQ come from the germline V gene (reference sequence). Trimming removed 2 bases at V and 4 bases at J, with 14 bases between. The CDR3 has 15 amino acids. CDR3 sequence reads: CASSLSGTGRYGYTF. The CDR3, as DNA: TGTGCCAGCAGCTTATCCGGTACAGGCCGCTATGGCTACACCTTC.

The chain uses TRBV19 and TRBJ1-2, with 8 bases fitting TRBD1. V lost 5 bases and J lost 3; bases outside the gene matches: 11. CDR3 size: 16 residues. Germline V gene lookup returns CDR1 LNHDA and CDR2 SQIVND (reference sequence). CDR3 coding DNA: TGTGCCAGTAGTCCCTGGGACAGGAAACCCTACTATGGCTACACCTTC. The encoded protein is CASSPWDRKPYYGYTF.

The chain carries TRBV27 and TRBJ2-1, with TRBD2 as a possible D gene (5 bases). This CDR3 is 15 amino acids long. V was pared by 3 bases and J by 4 bases, with 13 bases between. CDR1 is MNHEY, CDR2 SMNVEV, per germline (reference sequence). This CDR3 reads CASSFGVALYNEQFF. The CDR3 bases are TGTGCCAGCAGTTTCGGGGTAGCCTTGTACAATGAGCAGTTCTTC.

The chain joins TRBV11-2 to TRBJ1-2; D unresolved. This CDR3 is 13 amino acids long. Germline loops: CDR1 SGHAT, CDR2 FQNNGV. V was shortened by 5 bases and J by 8 bases, with 15 bases between the two germline ends. The CDR3 nucleotides read TGTGCCAGCAGCCCACGCACAATGGAGGGCTACACCTTC. It codes for CASSPRTMEGYTF.

CDR3 sequence (DNA): TGCGCCAGCAGCCAAGAAGTTATCAATCAGCCCCAGCATTTT. Translating gives CASSQEVINQPQHF. The rearrangement links TRBV4-3 to TRBJ1-5; D is unresolved. CDR3 length equals 14 residues. Deletions cut 0 bases from V and 3 bases from J, with 6 bases between. The germline CDR1 and CDR2 sequences are LGHNA and YSLEER.

The chain joins TRBV28 to TRBJ1-5; possible D gene TRBD1, 5 bases. V was shortened by 6 bases and J by 4 bases, with 13 bases between the two germline ends. Germline loops: CDR1 MDHEN, CDR2 SYDVKM. The CDR3 spans 14 residues. CDR3 nucleotides: TGTGCCAGCAGCCCCGACAGCCTAAATCAGCCCCAGCATTTT. Translation gives CASSPDSLNQPQHF.

The DNA of the CDR3 is TGTGCCAGCATGGGGGAGGAAAAACTGTTTTTT. This encodes CASMGEEKLFF. The chain uses TRBV6-5 and TRBJ1-4; perhaps TRBD1 as D (5 bases). Trimming cost V 7 bases and J 8 bases, with 8 bases left between them. The CDR3 totals 11 residues. Per the germline V gene, CDR1 is MNHEY and CDR2 is SVGAGI.

V usage is TRBV29-1 and J usage is TRBJ1-4; D perhaps matches TRBD1 (6 bases). Trimming removed 7 bases from V and 4 bases from J, with 16 bases in between. CDR1 and CDR2 (germline): SQVTM, ANQGSEA. This CDR3 is 14 amino acids long. CDR3 nucleotides: TGCAGCGCTACCGGGACACGGATTAATGAAAAACTGTTTTTT. It is translated as CSATGTRINEKLFF.

This chain uses TRBV21-1 with TRBJ1-4; no DNA check was done on the table's D call, TRBD1. TRBV21-1 corresponds to a pseudogene. CDR3 length: 17 residues. The CDR3 loop is CASSPRVRATTNEKLFF. CDR3 in DNA: TGTGCCAGCAGCCCACGGGTCAGGGCGACAACTAATGAAAAACTGTTTTTT.

This chain joins TRBV7-2 and TRBJ1-1, with D possibly matching TRBD1 (5 bases). The CDR3 totals 13 residues. Between the trimmed V and J ends, which lost 3 bases and 6 bases, there was a span of 11 bases. The germline gives CDR1 SGHTA, CDR2 FQGNSA. The CDR3 DNA reads TGTGCCAGCAGCTTCTTAGGGGTATCTGAAGCTTTCTTT. The encoded protein is CASSFLGVSEAFF.

The V call is TRBV7-9, the J call TRBJ2-1; 13 bases are a match to TRBD2. The CDR3 has 17 amino acids. Germline loops: CDR1 SEHNR, CDR2 FQNEAQ (reference sequence). The V gene end was trimmed by 2 bases and the J gene end by 5 bases; junction bases not matched to a gene: 6. The CDR3 DNA follows: TGTGCCAGCAGCTTAAGGACTAGCGGGAGTGGGGACAATGAGCAGTTCTTC. Residues: CASSLRTSGSGDNEQFF. The entire variable domain, with the rest obtained from reference TRBV7-9 and TRBJ2-1, is as follows: DTGVSQNPRHKITKRGQNVTFRCDPISEHNRLYWYRQTLGQGPEFLTYFQNEAQLEKSRLLSDRFSAERPKGSFSTLEIQRTEQGDSAMYLCASSLRTSGSGDNEQFFGPGTRLTVL.

The rearrangement uses TRBV7-9 and TRBJ1-2; D unclear. Trimming cost V 3 bases and J 8 bases, with 19 bases left between them. This CDR3 has 15 residues. The germline V gene encodes CDR1 SEHNR and CDR2 FQNEAQ (reference sequence). In nucleotides, the CDR3 is TGTGCCAGCAGCTTGGGTGGCAGGATCCTACTAGGCTACACCTTC. Its protein product is CASSLGGRILLGYTF.

The chain uses TRBV7-8 and TRBJ1-3; D gene ambiguous. This CDR3 has 15 residues. CDR1 and CDR2 (germline): SGHVS, FQNEAQ. Between the trimmed V and J ends, which lost 0 bases and 2 bases, there was a span of 8 bases. The DNA for the CDR3 is TGTGCCAGCAGCTTAGCATCCCTCGCTGGAAACACCATATATTTT. Translated, it gives CASSLASLAGNTIYF. The full variable domain, rest sourced from reference TRBV7-8 and TRBJ1-3, is GAGVSQSPRYKVAKRGQDVALRCDPISGHVSLFWYQQALGQGPEFLTYFQNEAQLDKSGLPSDRFFAERPEGSVSTLKIQRTQQEDSAVYLCASSLASLAGNTIYFGEGSWLTVV.

The genes are TRBV29-1 and TRBJ2-3, with 11 bases fitting TRBD2. V lost 6 bases, J lost 1 base, and 9 bases stayed unmatched. The germline CDR1 and CDR2 sequences are SQVTM and ANQGSEA. The CDR3 length is 16 residues. The CDR3 DNA sequence: TGCAGCGTCGCGGGTAGCGGGAGGGGAGGCACAGATACGCAGTATTTT. Translated, it gives CSVAGSGRGGTDTQYF.

The V call is TRBV4-2, the J call TRBJ1-1; TRBD1 is a possible D gene (6 bases). Germline V gene data show CDR1 as LGHNA and CDR2 as YNFKEQ. This CDR3 spans 15 amino acids. The ends were cut back, 7 bases at V and 1 base at J, with 16 bases in the middle. The CDR3 is CASTLSVQGNTEAFF. As DNA, the CDR3 is TGTGCCAGCACCCTTTCGGTACAGGGGAACACTGAAGCTTTCTTT.